Presented here are 10 T cell receptor beta chains from one specimen sequenced in a study of PD-1 blockade in classical Hodgkin lymphoma. Every patient relapsed after autologous stem cell transplantation, and brentuximab vedotin exposure varied. Generated by immunoSEQ multiplex PCR, the TCRdb table keeps only in-frame clones and is missing some. This table holds tens of thousands of clones, about 72% found once. The material was peripheral blood mononuclear cells (PBMCs), obtained at baseline. Source of these receptors: a human donor with classical Hodgkin lymphoma.

The V gene is TRBV11-2, the J gene TRBJ2-7; TRBD1 matches at 7 bases. In germline, CDR1 is SGHAT, CDR2 FQNNGV. V gave up 3 bases and J gave up 1 base; unmatched junction bases: 15. CDR3 length: 18 residues. CDR3 region: CASSFPQTLGQDSYEQYF. Written as DNA, the CDR3 is TGTGCCAGCAGCTTTCCCCAAACTCTAGGACAGGATTCCTACGAGCAGTACTTC. The whole variable domain, filled in from reference TRBV11-2 and TRBJ2-7, reads EAGVAQSPRYKIIEKRQSVAFWCNPISGHATLYWYQQILGQGPKLLIQFQNNGVVDDSQLPKDRFSAERLKGVDSTLKIQPAKLEDSAVYLCASSFPQTLGQDSYEQYFGPGTRLTVT.

V usage is TRBV6-4 and J usage is TRBJ1-1; 7 bases line up with TRBD1. CDR3 size: 13 residues. The J segment lost 6 bases and the V segment lost 2 bases, leaving 3 bases of the junction unmatched. The germline V gene has CDR1 MRHNA and CDR2 SNTAGT. DNA for the CDR3: TGTGCCAGCAGTGACCGACAGGGTGCTGAAGCTTTCTTT. It translates to CASSDRQGAEAFF.

This clone was detected only once. The rearrangement joins TRBV9 to TRBJ1-2; no clear D. The CDR3 has 12 residues. V lost 3 bases and J 4 bases, leaving 7 bases between the germline ends. Germline V lookup: CDR1 SGDLS, CDR2 YYNGEE. CDR3 region: CASSAGIYGYTF. DNA of the CDR3: TGTGCCAGCAGCGCGGGAATCTATGGCTACACCTTC. The variable domain in full, completed from reference TRBV9 and TRBJ1-2, reads DSGVTQTPKHLITATGQRVTLRCSPRSGDLSVYWYQQSLDQGLQFLIQYYNGEERAKGNILERFSAQQFPDLHSELNLSSLELGDSALYFCASSAGIYGYTFGSGTRLTVV.

The table lists this clone with a count of one. The same CDR3 is also encoded by other DNA sequences in this sample. V and J are TRBV6-6 and TRBJ2-7; 13 bases align to TRBD2. CDR3 size: 16 residues. The V gene's germline CDR1 is MNHNY and CDR2 SVGAGI (reference sequence). V lost 0 bases to trimming and J lost 3 bases; unmatched junction nucleotides: 2. CDR3 sequence: CASSYSRLAGGYEQYF. CDR3 nucleotides: TGTGCCAGCAGTTACTCAAGACTAGCGGGGGGCTACGAGCAGTACTTC.

This clone was seen just once. The genes are TRBV27 and TRBJ2-2; weak D call: TRBD2 (7 bases). Germline loops: CDR1 MNHEY, CDR2 SMNVEV (reference sequence). V gave up 5 bases and J gave up 7 bases, with 17 bases separating them. The length of the CDR3 is 15 residues. The CDR3 reads CASSNLAGAIGELFF. CDR3 DNA: TGTGCCAGCAGTAATCTGGCGGGGGCTATCGGGGAGCTGTTTTTT.

CDR3 DNA: TGTGCCAGCAGCTTGTTCCTAGCGAATTTTTACGAGCAGTACTTC. Protein sequence: CASSLFLANFYEQYF. The chain combines TRBV5-6 with TRBJ2-5; D perhaps matches TRBD2 (6 bases). The J call may be faulty, since TRBJ2-7 better matches the DNA end. Germline lookup yields CDR1 SGHDT and CDR2 YYEEEE. The CDR3 consists of 15 residues.

This chain links TRBV7-9 with TRBJ2-1; possible D gene TRBD2, 6 bases. The CDR3 consists of 14 residues. The V gene's germline CDR1 is SEHNR and CDR2 FQNEAQ (reference sequence). Deletions cut 3 bases from V and 6 bases from J, with 12 bases between. The CDR3 DNA reads as TGTGCCAGCAGCTTTATGGGAGGCGGCAATGAGCAGTTCTTC. Translation gives CASSFMGGGNEQFF.

J is TRBJ2-1 and V is TRBV6-1; maybe TRBD2 (5 bases). CDR3 length: 15 residues. V gave up 1 base and J gave up 2 bases, with 9 bases separating them. Germline-derived CDR1 and CDR2 are MNHNS and SASEGT. The CDR3 DNA sequence: TGTGCCAGCAGTGAAGTAGTCGGGGCCTACAATGAGCAGTTCTTC. It encodes CASSEVVGAYNEQFF.

The chain combines TRBV7-3 with TRBJ2-3, with TRBD2 matching over 7 bases. The germline V gene encodes CDR1 SGHTA and CDR2 FQGTGA. V was pared by 1 base and J by 4 bases, with 8 bases of the junction left unmatched. The CDR3 runs 16 residues. CDR3 sequence reads: CASSLNGGSYPDTQYF. The CDR3, as DNA: TGTGCCAGCAGCTTAAATGGCGGGAGTTACCCAGATACGCAGTATTTT.

The rearrangement links TRBV18 to TRBJ1-3; no firm D call. This CDR3 has 15 amino acids. V was pared by 5 bases and J by 8 bases, with 19 bases between. Germline loops: CDR1 KGHSH, CDR2 LQKENI. The CDR3 reads CASSSFDKGADTIYF. The CDR3 region has the DNA TGTGCCAGCTCATCGTTTGACAAGGGCGCCGACACCATATATTTT.